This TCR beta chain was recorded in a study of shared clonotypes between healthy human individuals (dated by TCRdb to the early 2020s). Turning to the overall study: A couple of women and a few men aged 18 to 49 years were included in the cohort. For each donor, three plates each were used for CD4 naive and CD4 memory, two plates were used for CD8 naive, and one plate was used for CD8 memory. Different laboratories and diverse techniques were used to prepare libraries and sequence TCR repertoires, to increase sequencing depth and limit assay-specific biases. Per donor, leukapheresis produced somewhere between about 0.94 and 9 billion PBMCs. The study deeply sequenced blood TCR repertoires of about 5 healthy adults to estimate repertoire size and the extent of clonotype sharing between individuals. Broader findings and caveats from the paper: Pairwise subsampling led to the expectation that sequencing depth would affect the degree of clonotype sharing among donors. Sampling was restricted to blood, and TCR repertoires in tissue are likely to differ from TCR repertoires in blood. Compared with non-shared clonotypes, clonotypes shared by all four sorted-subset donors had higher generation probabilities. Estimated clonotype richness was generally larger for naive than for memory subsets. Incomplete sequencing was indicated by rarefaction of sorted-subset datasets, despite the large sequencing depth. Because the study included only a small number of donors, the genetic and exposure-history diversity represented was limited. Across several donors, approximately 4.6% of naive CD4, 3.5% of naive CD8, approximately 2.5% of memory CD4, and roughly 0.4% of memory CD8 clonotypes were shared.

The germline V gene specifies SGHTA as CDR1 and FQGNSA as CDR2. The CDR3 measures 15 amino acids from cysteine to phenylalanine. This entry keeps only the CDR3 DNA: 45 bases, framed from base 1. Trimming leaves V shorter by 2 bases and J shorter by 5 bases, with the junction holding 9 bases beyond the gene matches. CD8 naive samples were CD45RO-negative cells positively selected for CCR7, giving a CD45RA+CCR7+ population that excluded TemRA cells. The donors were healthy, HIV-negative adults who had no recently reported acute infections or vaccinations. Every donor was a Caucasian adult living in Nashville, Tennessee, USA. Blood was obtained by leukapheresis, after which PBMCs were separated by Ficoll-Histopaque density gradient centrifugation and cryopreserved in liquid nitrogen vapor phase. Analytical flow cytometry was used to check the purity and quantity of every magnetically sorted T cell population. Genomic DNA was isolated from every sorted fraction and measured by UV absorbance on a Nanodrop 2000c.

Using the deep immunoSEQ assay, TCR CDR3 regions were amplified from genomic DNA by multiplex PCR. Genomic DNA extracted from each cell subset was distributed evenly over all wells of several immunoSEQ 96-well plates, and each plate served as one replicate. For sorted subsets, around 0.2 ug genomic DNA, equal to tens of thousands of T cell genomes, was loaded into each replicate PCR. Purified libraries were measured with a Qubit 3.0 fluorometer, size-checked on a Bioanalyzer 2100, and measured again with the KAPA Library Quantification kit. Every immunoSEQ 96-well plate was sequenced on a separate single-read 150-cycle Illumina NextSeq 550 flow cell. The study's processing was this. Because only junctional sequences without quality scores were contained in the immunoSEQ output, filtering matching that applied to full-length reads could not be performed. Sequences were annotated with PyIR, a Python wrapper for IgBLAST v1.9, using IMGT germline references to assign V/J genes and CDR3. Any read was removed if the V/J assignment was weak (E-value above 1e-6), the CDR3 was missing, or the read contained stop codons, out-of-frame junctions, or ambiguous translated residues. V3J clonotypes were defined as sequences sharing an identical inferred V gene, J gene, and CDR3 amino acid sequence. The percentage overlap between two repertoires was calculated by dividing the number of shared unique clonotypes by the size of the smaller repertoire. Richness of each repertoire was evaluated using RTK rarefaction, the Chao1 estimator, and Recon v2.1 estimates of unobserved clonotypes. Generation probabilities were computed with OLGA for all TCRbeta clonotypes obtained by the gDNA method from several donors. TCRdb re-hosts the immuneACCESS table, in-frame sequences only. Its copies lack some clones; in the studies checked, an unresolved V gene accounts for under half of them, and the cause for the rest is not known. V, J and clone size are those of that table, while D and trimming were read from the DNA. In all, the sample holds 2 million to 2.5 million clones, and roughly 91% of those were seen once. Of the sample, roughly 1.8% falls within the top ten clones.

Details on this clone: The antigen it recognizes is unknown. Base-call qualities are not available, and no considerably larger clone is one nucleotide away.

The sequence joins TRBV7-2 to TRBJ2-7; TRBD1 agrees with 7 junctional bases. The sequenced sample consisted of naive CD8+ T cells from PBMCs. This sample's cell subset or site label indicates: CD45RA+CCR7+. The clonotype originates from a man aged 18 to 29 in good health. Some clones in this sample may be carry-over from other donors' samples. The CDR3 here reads CASSLLTGRWDEQYF. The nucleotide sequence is TGTGCCAGCAGCTTACTGACAGGGCGATGGGACGAGCAGTACTTC.